This T cell receptor (beta chain) was captured by sequencing in a study of T cells in Graves' hyperthyroidism and ophthalmopathy. The CDR3 loop spans 13 amino acids. Per the germline V gene, CDR1 is DFQATT and CDR2 is SNEGSKA (reference sequence). With 5 bases removed from V and 4 bases from J, the gap between germline ends came to 12 bases. A NOSPECS grade of at least 4, a Clinical Activity Score of at least 3 and duration under 3 months were recorded in ophthalmopathy patients. Clinical symptoms, serum thyroxine, TRAb, thyroid ultrasound and orbital computed tomography informed diagnoses. PBMCs were derived from 10 ml fresh peripheral blood. This clonotype showed up just a few times. The source material, RNA transcripts, was used to amplify TCR beta CDR3 regions. First-round RT-PCR with HTBI primers amplified the TCR CDR3 region. TCRdb re-called the multiplex PCR reads with MiXCR, one entry per CDR3 protein. In the table there are more than 350,000 distinct CDR3 sequences, 12% to 15% of which are singletons.

The sample comprised blood. The chain links TRBV20-1 to TRBJ2-1, with D possibly being TRBD2 (6 bases). The origin of this receptor is a woman in her sixties with Graves' ophthalmopathy. Here the CDR3 DNA reads TGCAGTGCTTCCCTAGCGAGTTACAATGAGCAGTTCTTC. Translation: CSASLASYNEQFF.